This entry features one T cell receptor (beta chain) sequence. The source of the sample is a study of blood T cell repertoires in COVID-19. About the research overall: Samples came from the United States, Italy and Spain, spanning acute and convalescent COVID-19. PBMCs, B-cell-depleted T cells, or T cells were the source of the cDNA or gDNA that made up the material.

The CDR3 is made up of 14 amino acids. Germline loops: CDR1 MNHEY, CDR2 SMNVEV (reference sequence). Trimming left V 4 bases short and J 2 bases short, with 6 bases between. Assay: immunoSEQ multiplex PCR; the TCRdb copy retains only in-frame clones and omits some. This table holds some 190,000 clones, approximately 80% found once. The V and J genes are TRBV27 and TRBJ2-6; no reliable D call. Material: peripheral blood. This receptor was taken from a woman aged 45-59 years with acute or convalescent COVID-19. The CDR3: CASSSGPGANVLTF. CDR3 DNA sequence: TGTGCCAGCAGTTCCGGTCCTGGGGCCAACGTCCTGACTTTC. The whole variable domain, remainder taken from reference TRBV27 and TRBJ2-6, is EAQVTQNPRYLITVTGKKLTVTCSQNMNHEYMSWYRQDPGLGLRQIYYSMNVEVTDKGDVPEGYKVSRKEKRNFPLILESPSPNQTSLYFCASSSGPGANVLTFGAGSRLTVL.